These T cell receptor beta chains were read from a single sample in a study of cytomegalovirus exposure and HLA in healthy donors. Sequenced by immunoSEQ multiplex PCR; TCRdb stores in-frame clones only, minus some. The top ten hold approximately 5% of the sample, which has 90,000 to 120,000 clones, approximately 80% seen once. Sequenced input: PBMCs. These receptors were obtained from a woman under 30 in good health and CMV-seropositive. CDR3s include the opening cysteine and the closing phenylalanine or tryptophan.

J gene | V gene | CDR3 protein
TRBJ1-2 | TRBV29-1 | CSVTVTGGNYGYTF
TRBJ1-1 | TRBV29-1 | CSVAVRGADTEAFF
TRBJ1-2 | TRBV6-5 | CASKGQGAKSYGYTF
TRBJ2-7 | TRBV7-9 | CASRASGQYEQYF
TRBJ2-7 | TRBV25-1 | CASSAGIHYEQYF
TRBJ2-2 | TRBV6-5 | CASSYLVGGPNGELFF
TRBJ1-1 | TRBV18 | CASSPLMDSGDTEAFF
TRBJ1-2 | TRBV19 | CASREFGGDYGYTF
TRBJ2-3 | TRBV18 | CASSPLAGSTDTQYF
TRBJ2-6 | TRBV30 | CAWDQLGRGAGANVLTF
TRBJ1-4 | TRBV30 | CAWSPQGNEKLFF
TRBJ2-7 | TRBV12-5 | CASGLGTGSEQYF
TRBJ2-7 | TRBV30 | CAWREHSGSSQYF
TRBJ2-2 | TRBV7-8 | CASSSPRGTGDTGELFF
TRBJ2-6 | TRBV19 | CASSPDSFFSSGANVLTF
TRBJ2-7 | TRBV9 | CASSVEGSGTYEQYF
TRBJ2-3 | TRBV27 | CASSSAGLSTDTQYF
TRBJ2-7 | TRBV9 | CASSSGPNEQYF
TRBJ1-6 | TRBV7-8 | CASSLGQGNNSPLHF
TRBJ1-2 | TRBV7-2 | CASSLDETDNYGYTF
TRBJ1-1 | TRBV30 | CAWSRGGNTEAFF
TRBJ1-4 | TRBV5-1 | CASSLGTSSLTTNEKLFF
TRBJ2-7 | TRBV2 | CASSEALREQYF
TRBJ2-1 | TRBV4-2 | CASSQDKLATNEQFF
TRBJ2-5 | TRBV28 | CASTTRDIWETQYF
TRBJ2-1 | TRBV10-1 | CASSSGKNEQFF
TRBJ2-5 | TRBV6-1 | CASSEALWGLEETQYF
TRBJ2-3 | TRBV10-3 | CAIASGGDTQYF
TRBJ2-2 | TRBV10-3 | CAISESGTGPGELFF
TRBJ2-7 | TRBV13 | CASRSAGGSYEQYF
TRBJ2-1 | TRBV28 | CASRTLGEQFF
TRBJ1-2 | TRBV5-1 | CASSLNRQGHGYTF
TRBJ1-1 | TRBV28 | CASIDGTKNTEAFF
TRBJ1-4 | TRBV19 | CASSVRDEKLFF
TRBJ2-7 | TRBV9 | CASSVANRPGLGSYEQYF
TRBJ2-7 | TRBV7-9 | CASSSQVGSAEQYF
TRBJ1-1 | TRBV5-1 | CASSPYGQGEAFF
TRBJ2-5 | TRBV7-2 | CASSLGERQAQNF
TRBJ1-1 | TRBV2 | CASRAPGQGALTEAFF
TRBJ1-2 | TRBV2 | CASSGDSGEGGYTF
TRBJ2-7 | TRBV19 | CASSIDGLAGVYEQYF
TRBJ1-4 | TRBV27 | CASRPGGGLSNEKLFF
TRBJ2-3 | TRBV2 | CASRGDRGRTDTQYF
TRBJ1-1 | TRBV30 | CAWSMGAGNTEAFF
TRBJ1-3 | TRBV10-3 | CAIRNTGGNGNTIYF
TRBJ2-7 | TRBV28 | CASSYRQVGEQYF
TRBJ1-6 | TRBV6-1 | CASLEGVYNSPLHF
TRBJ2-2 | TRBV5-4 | CASSRRDRGLTGELFF
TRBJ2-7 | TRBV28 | CASSLLDGVPYEQYF
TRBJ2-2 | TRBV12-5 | CASGQQGARAGELFF
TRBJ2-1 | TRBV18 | CASSPTGLAEPYNEQFF
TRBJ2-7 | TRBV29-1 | CSVSGTSGSSGEQYF
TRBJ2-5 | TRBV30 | CAWSQGGRTTQYF